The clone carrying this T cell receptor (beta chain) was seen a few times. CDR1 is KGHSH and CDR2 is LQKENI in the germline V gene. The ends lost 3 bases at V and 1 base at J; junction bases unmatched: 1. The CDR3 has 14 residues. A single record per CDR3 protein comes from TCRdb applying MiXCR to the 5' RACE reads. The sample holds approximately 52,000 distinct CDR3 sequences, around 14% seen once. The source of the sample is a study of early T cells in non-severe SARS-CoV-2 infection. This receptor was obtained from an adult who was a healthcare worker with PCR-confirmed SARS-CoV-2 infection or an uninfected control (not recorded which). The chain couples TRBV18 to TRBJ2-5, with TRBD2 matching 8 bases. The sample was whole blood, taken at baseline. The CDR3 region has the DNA TGTGCCAGCTCACCTACTAGCGGCCAAGAGACCCAGTACTTC. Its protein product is CASSPTSGQETQYF.